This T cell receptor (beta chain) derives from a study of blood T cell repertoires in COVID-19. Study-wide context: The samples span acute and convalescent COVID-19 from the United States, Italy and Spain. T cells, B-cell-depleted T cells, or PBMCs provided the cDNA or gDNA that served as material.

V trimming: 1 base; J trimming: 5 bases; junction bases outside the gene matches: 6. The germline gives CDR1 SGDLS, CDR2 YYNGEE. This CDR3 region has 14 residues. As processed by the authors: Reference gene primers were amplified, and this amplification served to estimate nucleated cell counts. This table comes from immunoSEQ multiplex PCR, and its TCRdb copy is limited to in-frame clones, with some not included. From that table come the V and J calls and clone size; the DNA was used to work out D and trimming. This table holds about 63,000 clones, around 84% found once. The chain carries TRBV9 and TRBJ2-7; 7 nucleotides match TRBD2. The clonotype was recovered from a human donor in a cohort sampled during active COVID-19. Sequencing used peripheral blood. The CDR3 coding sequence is TGTGCCAGCAGCGTATCAGCTAGCGGCCACGAGCAGTACTTC. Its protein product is CASSVSASGHEQYF. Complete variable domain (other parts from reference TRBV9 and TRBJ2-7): DSGVTQTPKHLITATGQRVTLRCSPRSGDLSVYWYQQSLDQGLQFLIQYYNGEERAKGNILERFSAQQFPDLHSELNLSSLELGDSALYFCASSVSASGHEQYFGPGTRLTVT.